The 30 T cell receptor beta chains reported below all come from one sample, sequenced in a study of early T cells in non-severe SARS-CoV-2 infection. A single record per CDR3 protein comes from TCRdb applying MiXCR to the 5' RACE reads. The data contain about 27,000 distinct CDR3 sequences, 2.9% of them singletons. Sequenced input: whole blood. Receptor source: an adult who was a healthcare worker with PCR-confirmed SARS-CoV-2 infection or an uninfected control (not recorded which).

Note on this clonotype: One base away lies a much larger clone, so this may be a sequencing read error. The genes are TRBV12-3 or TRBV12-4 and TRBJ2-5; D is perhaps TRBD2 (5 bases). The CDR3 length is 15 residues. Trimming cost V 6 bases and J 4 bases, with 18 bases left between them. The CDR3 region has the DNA TGTGCCAGCAGCTACAACAAGGTACGGGGAGAGACCCAGTACTTC. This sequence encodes CASSYNKVRGETQYF.

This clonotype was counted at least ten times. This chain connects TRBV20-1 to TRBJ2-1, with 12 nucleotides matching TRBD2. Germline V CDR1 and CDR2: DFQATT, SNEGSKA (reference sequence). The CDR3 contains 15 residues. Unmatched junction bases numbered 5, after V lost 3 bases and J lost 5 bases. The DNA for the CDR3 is TGCAGTGCTAGCTTCTGGACTAGCGGGAACAATGAGCAGTTCTTC. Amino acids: CSASFWTSGNNEQFF.

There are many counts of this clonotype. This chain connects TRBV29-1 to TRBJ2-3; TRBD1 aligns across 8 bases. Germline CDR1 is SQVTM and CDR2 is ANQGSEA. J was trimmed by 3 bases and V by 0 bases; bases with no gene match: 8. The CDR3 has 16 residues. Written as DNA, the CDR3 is TGCAGCGTTGAAGATCGCAGGACAGGGTTGACAGATACGCAGTATTTT. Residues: CSVEDRRTGLTDTQYF.

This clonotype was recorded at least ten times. CDR3 residues: CASSIAGQGMRETQYF. The CDR3 coding sequence is TGTGCCAGTAGTATCGCGGGACAGGGGATGAGAGAGACCCAGTACTTC. The rearrangement links TRBV19 to TRBJ2-5, with 10 bases that match TRBD1. There are 16 residues in the CDR3. V gave up 3 bases and J gave up 4 bases; unmatched junction bases: 8. CDR1 LNHDA and CDR2 SQIVND come from the germline V gene (reference sequence).

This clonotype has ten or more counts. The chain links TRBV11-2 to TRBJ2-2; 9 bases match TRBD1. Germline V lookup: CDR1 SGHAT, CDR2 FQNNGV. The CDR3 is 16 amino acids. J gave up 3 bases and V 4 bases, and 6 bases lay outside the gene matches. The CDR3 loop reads CASSSSRDRDTGELFF. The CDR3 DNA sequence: TGTGCCAGCAGCTCTAGCCGGGACAGGGACACCGGGGAGCTGTTTTTT.

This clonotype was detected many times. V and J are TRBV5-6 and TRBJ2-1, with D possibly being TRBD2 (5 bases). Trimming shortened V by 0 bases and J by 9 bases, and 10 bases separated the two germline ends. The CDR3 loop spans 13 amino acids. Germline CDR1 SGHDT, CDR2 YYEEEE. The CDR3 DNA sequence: TGTGCCAGCAGCTTGGGAGGGTCCGGTGAGCAGTTCTTC. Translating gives CASSLGGSGEQFF.

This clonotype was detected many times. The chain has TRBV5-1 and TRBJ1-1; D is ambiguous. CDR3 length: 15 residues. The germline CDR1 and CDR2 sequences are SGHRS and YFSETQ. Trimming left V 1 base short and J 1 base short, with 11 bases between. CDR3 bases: TGCGCCAGCAGCTTGTTGTCTGGATCGAACACTGAAGCTTTCTTT. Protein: CASSLLSGSNTEAFF.

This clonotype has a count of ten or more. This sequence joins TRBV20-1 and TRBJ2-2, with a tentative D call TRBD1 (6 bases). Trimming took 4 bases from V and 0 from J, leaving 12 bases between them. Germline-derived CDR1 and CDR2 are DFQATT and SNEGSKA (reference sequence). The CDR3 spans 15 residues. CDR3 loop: CSATETGANTGELFF. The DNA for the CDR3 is TGCAGTGCTACCGAGACAGGAGCGAACACCGGGGAGCTGTTTTTT.

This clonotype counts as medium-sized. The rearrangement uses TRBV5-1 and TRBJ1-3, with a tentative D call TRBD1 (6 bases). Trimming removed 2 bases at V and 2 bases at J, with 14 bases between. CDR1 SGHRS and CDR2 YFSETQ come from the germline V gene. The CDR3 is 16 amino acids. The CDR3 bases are TGCGCCAGCAGCTTTACTCAGGGGTATACTGGAAACACCATATATTTT. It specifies CASSFTQGYTGNTIYF.

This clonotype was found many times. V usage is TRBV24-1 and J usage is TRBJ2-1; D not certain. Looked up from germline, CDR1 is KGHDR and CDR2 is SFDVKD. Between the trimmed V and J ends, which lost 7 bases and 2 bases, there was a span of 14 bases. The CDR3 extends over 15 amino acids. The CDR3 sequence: CATSPALDAYNEQFF. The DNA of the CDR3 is TGTGCCACCAGCCCTGCTTTGGACGCCTACAATGAGCAGTTCTTC.

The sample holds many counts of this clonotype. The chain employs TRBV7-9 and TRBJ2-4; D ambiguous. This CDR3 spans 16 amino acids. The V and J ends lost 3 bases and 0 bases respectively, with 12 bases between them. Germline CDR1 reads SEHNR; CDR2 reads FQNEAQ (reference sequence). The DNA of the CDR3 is TGTGCCAGCAGCTTGGGGATGAACGAAGCCAAAAACATTCAGTACTTC. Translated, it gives CASSLGMNEAKNIQYF.

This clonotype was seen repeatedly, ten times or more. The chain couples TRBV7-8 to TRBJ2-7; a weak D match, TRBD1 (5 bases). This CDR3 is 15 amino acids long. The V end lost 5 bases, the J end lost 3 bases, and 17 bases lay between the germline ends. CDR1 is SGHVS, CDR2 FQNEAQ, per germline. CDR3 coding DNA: TGTGCCAGCAGCCGAAATACCGACAGATACTACGAGCAGTACGTC. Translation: CASSRNTDRYYEQYV.

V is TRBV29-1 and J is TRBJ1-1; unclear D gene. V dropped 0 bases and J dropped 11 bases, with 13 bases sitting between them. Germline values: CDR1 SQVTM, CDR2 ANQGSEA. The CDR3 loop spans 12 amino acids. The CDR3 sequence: CSVEDLPGDAFF. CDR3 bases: TGCAGCGTTGAAGATCTTCCGGGAGACGCTTTCTTT.

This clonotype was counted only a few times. In DNA form, the CDR3 reads TGTGCCAGCAGTGTGGTGGGGAGCTCCTATAATTCACCCCTCCACTTT. This gives the protein CASSVVGSSYNSPLHF. V usage is TRBV2 and J usage is TRBJ1-6; D not certain. Germline V gives CDR1 SNHLY, CDR2 FYNNEI. Trimming pared 4 bases from V and 0 bases from J, leaving 10 bases between. This CDR3 contains 16 residues.

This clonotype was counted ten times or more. The CDR3 nucleotides read TGTGCCAGCAGTTGGGGGGGGGACAATCAGCCCCAGCATTTT. Residues: CASSWGGDNQPQHF. The chain uses TRBV6-1 and TRBJ1-5; TRBD1 might be the D (5 bases). The germline V gene has CDR1 MNHNS and CDR2 SASEGT. CDR3 length: 14 amino acids. V was trimmed by 5 bases and J by 3 bases, leaving 11 bases between them.

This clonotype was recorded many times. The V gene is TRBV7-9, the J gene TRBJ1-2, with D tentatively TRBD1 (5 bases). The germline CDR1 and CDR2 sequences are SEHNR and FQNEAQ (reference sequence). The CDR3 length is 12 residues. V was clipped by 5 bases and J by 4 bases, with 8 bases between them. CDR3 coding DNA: TGTGCCAGCAGCGCAGGGCCCTATGGCTACACCTTC. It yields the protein CASSAGPYGYTF.

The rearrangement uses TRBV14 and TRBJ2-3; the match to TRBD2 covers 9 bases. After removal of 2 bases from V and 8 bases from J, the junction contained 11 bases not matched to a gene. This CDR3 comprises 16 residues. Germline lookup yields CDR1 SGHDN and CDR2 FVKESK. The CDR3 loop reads CASSQISAGGFGTQYF. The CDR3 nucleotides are TGTGCCAGCAGCCAAATTTCAGCGGGGGGTTTCGGTACGCAGTATTTT.

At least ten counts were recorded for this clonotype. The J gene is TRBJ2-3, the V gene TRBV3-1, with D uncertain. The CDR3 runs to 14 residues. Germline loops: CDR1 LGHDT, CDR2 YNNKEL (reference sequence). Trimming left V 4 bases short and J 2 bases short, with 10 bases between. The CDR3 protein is CASSPPAHTDTQYF. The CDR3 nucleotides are TGTGCCAGCAGCCCGCCGGCTCACACAGATACGCAGTATTTT.

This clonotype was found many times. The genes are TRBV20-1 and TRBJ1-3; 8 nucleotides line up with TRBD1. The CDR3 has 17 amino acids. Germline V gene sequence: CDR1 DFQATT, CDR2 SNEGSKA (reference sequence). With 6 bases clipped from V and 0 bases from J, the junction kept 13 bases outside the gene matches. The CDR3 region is CSATRRTGRNSGNTIYF. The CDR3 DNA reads TGCAGTGCAACGAGAAGGACAGGGCGTAACTCTGGAAACACCATATATTTT.

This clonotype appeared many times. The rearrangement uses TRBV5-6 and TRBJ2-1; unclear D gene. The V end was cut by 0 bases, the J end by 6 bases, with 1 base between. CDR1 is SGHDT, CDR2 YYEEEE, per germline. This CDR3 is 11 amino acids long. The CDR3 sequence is CASSLANEQFF. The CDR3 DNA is TGTGCCAGCAGCTTGGCCAATGAGCAGTTCTTC.

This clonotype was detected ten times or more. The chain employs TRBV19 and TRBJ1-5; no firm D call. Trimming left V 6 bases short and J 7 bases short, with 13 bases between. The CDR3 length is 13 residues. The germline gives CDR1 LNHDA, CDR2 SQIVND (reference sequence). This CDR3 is CASRSTLGQPQHF. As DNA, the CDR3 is TGTGCCAGTAGATCTACCCTCGGGCAGCCCCAGCATTTT.

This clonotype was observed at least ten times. CDR3 nucleotide sequence: TGTGCCAGCAGCGGAGCGGGGGGCACAGATACGCAGTATTTT. It codes for CASSGAGGTDTQYF. This chain uses TRBV3-1 with TRBJ2-3; 8 bases are a match to TRBD2. The ends lost 5 bases at V and 1 base at J; junction bases unmatched: 2. Looked up from germline, CDR1 is LGHDT and CDR2 is YNNKEL (reference sequence). There are 14 residues in the CDR3.

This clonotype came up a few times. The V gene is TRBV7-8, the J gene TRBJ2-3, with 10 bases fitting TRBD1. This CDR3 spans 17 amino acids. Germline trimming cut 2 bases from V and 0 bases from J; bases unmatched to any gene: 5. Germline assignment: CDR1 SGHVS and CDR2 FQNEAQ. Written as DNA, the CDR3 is TGTGCCAGCAGCTTACGCCGGACAGGGGGGAGCACAGATACGCAGTATTTT. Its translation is CASSLRRTGGSTDTQYF. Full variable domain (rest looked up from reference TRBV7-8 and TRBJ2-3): GAGVSQSPRYKVAKRGQDVALRCDPISGHVSLFWYQQALGQGPEFLTYFQNEAQLDKSGLPSDRFFAERPEGSVSTLKIQRTQQEDSAVYLCASSLRRTGGSTDTQYFGPGTRLTVL.

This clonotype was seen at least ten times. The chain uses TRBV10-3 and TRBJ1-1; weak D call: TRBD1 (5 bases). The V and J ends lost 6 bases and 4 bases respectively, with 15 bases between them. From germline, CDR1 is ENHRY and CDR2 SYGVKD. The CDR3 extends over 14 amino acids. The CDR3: CAIRPDSAPTEAFF. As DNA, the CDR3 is TGTGCCATCAGACCTGACAGCGCGCCCACTGAAGCTTTCTTT.

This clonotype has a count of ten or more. The CDR3 is CASKDRGFTDTQYF. CDR3 DNA: TGTGCCAGCAAGGACAGGGGATTCACAGATACGCAGTATTTT. The chain links TRBV27 to TRBJ2-3, with TRBD1 matching over 9 bases. CDR1 MNHEY and CDR2 SMNVEV come from the germline V gene (reference sequence). Trimming took 7 bases from V and 2 from J; bases not matched to a gene: 4. The CDR3 extends over 14 amino acids.

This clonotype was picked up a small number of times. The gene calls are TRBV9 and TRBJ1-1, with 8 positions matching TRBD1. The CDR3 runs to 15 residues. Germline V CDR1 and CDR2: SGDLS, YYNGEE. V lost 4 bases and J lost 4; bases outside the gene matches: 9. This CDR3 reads CASSPLSGGGTEAFF. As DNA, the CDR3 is TGTGCCAGCAGCCCCCTCTCAGGGGGCGGCACTGAAGCTTTCTTT. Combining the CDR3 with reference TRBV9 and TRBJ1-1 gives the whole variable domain DSGVTQTPKHLITATGQRVTLRCSPRSGDLSVYWYQQSLDQGLQFLIQYYNGEERAKGNILERFSAQQFPDLHSELNLSSLELGDSALYFCASSPLSGGGTEAFFGQGTRLTVV.

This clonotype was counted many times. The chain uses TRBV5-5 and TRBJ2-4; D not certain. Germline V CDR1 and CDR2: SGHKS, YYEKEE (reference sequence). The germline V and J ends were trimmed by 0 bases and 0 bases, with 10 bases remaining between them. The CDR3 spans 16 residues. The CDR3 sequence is CASSLADILAKNIQYF. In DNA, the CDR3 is TGTGCCAGCAGCTTGGCAGATATATTAGCCAAAAACATTCAGTACTTC. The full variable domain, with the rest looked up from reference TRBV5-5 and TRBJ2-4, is DAGVTQSPTHLIKTRGQQVTLRCSPISGHKSVSWYQQVLGQGPQFIFQYYEKEERGRGNFPDRFSARQFPNYSSELNVNALLLGDSALYLCASSLADILAKNIQYFGAGTRLSVL.

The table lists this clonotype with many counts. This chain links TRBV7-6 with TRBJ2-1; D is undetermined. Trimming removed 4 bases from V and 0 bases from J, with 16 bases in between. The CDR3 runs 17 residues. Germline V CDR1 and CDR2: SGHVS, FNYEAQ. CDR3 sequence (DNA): TGTGCCAGCAGCTGGGCGGTTGTGAAGAGCTCCTACAATGAGCAGTTCTTC. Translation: CASSWAVVKSSYNEQFF.

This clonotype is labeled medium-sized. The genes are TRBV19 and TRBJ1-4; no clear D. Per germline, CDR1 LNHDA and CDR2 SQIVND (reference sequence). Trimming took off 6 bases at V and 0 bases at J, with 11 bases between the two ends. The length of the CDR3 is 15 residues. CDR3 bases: TGTGCCAGTAGCCTCTACACTGCAACTAATGAAAAACTGTTTTTT. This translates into CASSLYTATNEKLFF.

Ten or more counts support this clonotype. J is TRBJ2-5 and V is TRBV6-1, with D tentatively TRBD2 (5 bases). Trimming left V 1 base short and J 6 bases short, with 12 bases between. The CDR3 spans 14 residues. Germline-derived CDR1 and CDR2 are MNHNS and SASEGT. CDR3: CASSEGLAGKTQYF. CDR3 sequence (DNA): TGTGCCAGCAGTGAAGGGCTAGCCGGAAAGACCCAGTACTTC.